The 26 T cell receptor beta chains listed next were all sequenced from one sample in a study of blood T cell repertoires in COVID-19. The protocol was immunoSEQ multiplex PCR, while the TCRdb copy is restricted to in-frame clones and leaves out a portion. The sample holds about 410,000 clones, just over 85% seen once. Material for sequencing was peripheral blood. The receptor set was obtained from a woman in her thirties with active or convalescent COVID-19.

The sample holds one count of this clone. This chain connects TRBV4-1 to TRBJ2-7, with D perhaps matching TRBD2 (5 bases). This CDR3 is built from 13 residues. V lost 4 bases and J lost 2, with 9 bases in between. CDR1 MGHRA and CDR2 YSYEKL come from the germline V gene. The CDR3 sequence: CASSLPGTYEQYF. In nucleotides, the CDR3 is TGCGCCAGCAGCCTCCCGGGGACCTACGAGCAGTACTTC.

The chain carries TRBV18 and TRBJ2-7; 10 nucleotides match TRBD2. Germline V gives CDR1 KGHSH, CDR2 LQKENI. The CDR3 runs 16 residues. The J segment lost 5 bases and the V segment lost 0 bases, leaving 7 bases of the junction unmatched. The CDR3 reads CASSPPRLAGVNEQYF. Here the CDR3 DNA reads TGTGCCAGCTCACCACCTAGGCTAGCGGGGGTTAACGAGCAGTACTTC. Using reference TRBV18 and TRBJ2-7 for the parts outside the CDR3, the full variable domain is NAGVMQNPRHLVRRRGQEARLRCSPMKGHSHVYWYRQLPEEGLKFMVYLQKENIIDESGMPKERFSAEFPKEGPSILRIQQVVRGDSAAYFCASSPPRLAGVNEQYFGPGTRLTVT.

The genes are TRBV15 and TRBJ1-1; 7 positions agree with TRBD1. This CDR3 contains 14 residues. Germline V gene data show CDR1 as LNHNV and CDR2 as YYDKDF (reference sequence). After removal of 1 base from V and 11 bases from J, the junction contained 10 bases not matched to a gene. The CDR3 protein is CATSRGRDSSTAFF. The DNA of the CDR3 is TGTGCCACCAGCAGAGGCCGGGACAGCTCTACGGCTTTCTTT.

DNA for the CDR3: TGTGCCAGCAGCCGAGGACTGGGCGGGAACACTGAAGCTTTCTTT. This translates into CASSRGLGGNTEAFF. The chain uses TRBV14 and TRBJ1-1; no reliable D call. The CDR3 runs 15 residues. Trimming took off 4 bases at V and 1 base at J, with 13 bases between the two ends. From germline, CDR1 is SGHDN and CDR2 FVKESK.

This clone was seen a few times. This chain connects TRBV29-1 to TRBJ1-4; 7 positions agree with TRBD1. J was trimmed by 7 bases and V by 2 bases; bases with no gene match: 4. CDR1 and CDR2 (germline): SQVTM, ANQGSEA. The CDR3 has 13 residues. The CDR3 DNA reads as TGCAGCGTTGAAAGACAGGGTTCTGAAAAACTGTTTTTT. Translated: CSVERQGSEKLFF.

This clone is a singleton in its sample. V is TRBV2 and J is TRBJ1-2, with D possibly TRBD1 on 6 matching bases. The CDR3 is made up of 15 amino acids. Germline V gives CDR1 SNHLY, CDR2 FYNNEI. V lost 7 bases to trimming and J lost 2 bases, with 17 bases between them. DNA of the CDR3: TGTGCCAGCAAGTCCCGGGACAACCAAAACTATGGCTACACCTTC. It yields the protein CASKSRDNQNYGYTF.

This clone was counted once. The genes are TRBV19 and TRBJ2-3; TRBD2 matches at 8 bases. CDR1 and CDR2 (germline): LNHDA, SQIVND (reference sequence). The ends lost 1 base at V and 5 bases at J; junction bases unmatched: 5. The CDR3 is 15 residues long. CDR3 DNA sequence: TGTGCCAGTAGTATAGGCGGGCTAGCGGGAGATACGCAGTATTTT. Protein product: CASSIGGLAGDTQYF.

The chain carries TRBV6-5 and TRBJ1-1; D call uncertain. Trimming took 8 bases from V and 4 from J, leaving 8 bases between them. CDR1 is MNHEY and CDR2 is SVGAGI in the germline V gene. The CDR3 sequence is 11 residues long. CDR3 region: CASQRSTEAFF. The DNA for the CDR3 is TGTGCCAGCCAACGGTCCACTGAAGCTTTCTTT.

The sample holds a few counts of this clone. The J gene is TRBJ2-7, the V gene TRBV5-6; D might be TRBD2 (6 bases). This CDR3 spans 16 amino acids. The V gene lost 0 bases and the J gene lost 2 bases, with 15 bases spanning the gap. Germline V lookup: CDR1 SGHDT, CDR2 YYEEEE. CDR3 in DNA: TGTGCCAGCAGCTTGGGGATATCGGGAGCGACCTACGAGCAGTACTTC. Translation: CASSLGISGATYEQYF.

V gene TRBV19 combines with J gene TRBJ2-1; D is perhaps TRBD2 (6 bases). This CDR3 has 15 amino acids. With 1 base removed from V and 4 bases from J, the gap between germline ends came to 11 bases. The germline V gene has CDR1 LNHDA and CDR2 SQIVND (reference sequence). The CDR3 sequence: CASSIGDSTYNEQFF. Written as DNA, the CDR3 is TGTGCCAGTAGTATAGGGGACTCTACGTACAATGAGCAGTTCTTC.

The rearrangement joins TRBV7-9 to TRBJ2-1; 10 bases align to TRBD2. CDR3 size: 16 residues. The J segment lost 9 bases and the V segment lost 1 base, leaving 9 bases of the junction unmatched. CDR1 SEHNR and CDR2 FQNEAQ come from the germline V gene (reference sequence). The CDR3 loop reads CASSLVVTSGMAEQFF. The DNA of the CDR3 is TGTGCCAGCAGCTTAGTGGTCACTAGCGGGATGGCTGAGCAGTTCTTC.

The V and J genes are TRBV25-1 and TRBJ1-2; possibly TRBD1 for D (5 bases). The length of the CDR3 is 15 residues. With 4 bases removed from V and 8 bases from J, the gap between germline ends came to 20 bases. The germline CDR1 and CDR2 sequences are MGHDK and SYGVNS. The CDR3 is CASSGALTAPRGYTF. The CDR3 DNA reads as TGTGCCAGCAGTGGGGCATTGACAGCGCCGAGGGGCTACACCTTC.

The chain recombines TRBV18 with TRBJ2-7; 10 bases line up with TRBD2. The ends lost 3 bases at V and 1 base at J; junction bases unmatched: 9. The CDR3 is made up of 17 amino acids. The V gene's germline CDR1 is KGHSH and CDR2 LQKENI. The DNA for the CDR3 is TGTGCCAGCTCACCCACTGTGGGACTAGCGACTTCCTACGAGCAGTACTTC. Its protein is CASSPTVGLATSYEQYF.

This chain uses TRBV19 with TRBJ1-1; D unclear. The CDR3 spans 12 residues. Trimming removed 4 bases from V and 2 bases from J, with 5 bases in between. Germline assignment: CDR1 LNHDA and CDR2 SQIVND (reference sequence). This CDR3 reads CASSSSNTEAFF. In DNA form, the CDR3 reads TGTGCCAGTAGTAGCAGTAACACTGAAGCTTTCTTT.

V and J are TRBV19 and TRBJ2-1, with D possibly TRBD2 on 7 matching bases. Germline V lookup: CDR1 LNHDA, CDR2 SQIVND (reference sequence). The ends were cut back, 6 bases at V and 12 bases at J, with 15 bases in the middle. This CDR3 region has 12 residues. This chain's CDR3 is CASSSGEGGQFF. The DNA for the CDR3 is TGTGCCAGTAGCTCAGGGGAGGGTGGGCAGTTCTTC. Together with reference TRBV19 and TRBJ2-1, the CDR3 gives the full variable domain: DGGITQSPKYLFRKEGQNVTLSCEQNLNHDAMYWYRQDPGQGLRLIYYSQIVNDFQKGDIAEGYSVSREKKESFPLTVTSAQKNPTAFYLCASSSGEGGQFFGPGTRLTVL.

CDR3 sequence: CASSLDQAGGRLPLHF. The CDR3 DNA sequence: TGTGCCAGCAGCTTAGATCAGGCGGGTGGGAGGTTACCCCTCCACTTT. The genes are TRBV11-2 and TRBJ1-6; no reliable D call. Trimming shortened V by 0 bases and J by 12 bases, and 18 bases separated the two germline ends. The V gene's germline CDR1 is SGHAT and CDR2 FQNNGV. CDR3 length equals 16 residues.

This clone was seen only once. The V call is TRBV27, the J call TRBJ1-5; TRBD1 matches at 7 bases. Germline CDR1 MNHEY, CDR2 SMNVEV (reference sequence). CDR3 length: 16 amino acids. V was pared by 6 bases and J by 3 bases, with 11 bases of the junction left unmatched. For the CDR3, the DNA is TGTGCCAGCAGAAGAAGTACAGGGGTACCCAATCAGCCCCAGCATTTT. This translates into CASRRSTGVPNQPQHF.

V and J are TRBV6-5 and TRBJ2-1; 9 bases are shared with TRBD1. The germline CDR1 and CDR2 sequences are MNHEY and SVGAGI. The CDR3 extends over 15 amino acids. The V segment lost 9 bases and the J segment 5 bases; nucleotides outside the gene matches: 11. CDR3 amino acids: CASIQGTGNNNEQFF. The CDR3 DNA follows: TGTGCCAGTATCCAGGGGACAGGGAATAACAATGAGCAGTTCTTC.

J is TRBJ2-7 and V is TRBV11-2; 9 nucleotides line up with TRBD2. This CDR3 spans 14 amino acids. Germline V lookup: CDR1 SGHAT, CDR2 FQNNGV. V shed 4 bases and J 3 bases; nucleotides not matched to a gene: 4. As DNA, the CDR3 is TGTGCCAGCAGCTCGCGACTAGCGGACTACGAGCAGTACTTC. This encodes CASSSRLADYEQYF.

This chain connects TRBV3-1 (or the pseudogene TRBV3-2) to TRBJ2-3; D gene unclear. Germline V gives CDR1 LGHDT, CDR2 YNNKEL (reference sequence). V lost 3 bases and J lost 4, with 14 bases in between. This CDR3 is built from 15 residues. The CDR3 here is CASSHRESQADTQYF. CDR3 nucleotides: TGTGCCAGCAGCCACCGTGAATCCCAGGCAGATACGCAGTATTTT.

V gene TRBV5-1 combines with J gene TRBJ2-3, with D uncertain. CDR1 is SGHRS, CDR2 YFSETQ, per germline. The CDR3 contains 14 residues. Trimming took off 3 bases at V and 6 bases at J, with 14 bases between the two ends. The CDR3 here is CASSSPLSPDTQYF. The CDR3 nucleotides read TGCGCCAGCAGCTCCCCTCTAAGTCCGGATACGCAGTATTTT.

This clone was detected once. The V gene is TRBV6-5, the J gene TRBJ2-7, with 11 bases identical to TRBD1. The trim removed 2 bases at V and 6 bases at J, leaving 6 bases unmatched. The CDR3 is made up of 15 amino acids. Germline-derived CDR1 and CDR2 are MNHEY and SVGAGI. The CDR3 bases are TGTGCCAGCAGTTACGGGACAGGGGGTCTGTCCGAGCAGTACTTC. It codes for CASSYGTGGLSEQYF.

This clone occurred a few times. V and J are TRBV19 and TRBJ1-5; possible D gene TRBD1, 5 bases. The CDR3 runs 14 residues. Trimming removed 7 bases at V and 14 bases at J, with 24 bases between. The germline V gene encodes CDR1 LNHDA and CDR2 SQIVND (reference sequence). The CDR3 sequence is CASTPAGSSEAEHF. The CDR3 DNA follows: TGTGCCAGTACCCCAGCAGGGTCATCCGAGGCAGAGCATTTT.

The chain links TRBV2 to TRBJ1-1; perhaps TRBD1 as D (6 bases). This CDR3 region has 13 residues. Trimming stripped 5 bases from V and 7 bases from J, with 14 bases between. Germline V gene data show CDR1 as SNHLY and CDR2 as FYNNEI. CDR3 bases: TGTGCCAGCAGTTTCGAGCGGACAGATGAAGCTTTCTTT. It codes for CASSFERTDEAFF.

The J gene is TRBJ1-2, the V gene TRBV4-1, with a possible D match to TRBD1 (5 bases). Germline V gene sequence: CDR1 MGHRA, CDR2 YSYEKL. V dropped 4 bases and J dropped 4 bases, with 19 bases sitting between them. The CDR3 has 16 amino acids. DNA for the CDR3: TGCGCCAGCAGCCCCGGGACTCCAGGGATGAGCTATGGCTACACCTTC. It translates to CASSPGTPGMSYGYTF.

This CDR3 is CASSEGTGGTDTQYF. CDR3 in DNA: TGTGCCAGCAGTGAAGGGACAGGGGGCACAGATACGCAGTATTTT. V is TRBV6-1 and J is TRBJ2-3, with TRBD1 matching 9 bases. V trimming: 1 base; J trimming: 1 base; junction bases outside the gene matches: 0. Germline loops: CDR1 MNHNS, CDR2 SASEGT. The length of the CDR3 is 15 residues.